The clone carrying this TCR beta chain was seen more than once but under ten times. The antigen is not known. The germline CDR1 and CDR2 sequences are MNHEY and SVGAGI. This CDR3 is built from 15 residues. Trimming pared 0 bases from V and 4 bases from J, leaving 10 bases between. The data were taken from a study of T-cell memory formation after mild COVID-19. TCRdb reanalysed the 5' RACE reads using MiXCR and keeps one entry per CDR3 protein. This table has around 200,000 distinct CDR3 sequences, around 20% appearing once. Study conclusions and caveats: Some clones that responded turned up in pre-infection memory, which suggests that cross-reactive memory joined in. Balance between CD4 and CD8 was seen in clones contracting day 15 to 85, and a CD4+ lean was seen in later expanders. Clonal second-wave expansions that peaked on day 37 had unconfirmed SARS-CoV-2 specificity.

Sequencing was carried out using PBMCs or a T cell subset sorted from them (not recorded which). The receptor comes from a man aged 18 to 29 who had mild COVID-19 (a few samples of this study predate the infection). Cell type and time point are not known. V is TRBV6-5 and J is TRBJ1-3; D remains ambiguous. CDR3 region: CASSYSRDSGNTIYF. The CDR3 DNA follows: TGTGCCAGCAGTTACTCCCGGGATTCGGGAAACACCATATATTTT.